The rows below give T cell receptor beta chains drawn from one sample of a study of blood T cell repertoires in COVID-19. Clones were read by immunoSEQ multiplex PCR, and TCRdb kept only the in-frame ones, dropping some. Among approximately 69,000 clones listed, over 70% were seen once. The sample taken for sequencing was peripheral blood. The origin of the receptors is a man in his sixties with acute or convalescent COVID-19. Each CDR3 is given with its conserved first and last residue. Fields, in order: clone size, V gene, CDR3 protein. Size tells how often a clone was seen (once, few, many) or the class of an expanded clone, and some rows leave it out.

size: once; V: TRBV11-2; CDR3: CASRRTGGVVGANVLTF
size: NA; V: TRBV10-2; CDR3: CASSGPAGASNEQFF
size: NA; V: TRBV5-6; CDR3: CASSLFNAGVTYNEQFF
size: NA; V: TRBV6-5; CDR3: CASSRTYSGNTIYF
size: NA; V: TRBV6-4; CDR3: CASSWAGTSGMNEQFF
size: NA; V: TRBV19; CDR3: CASSWDSQTTYEQYF
size: NA; V: TRBV5-8; CDR3: CASSFAGGAGNTIYF
size: NA; V: TRBV10-3; CDR3: CAISAGAANQPQHF
size: NA; V: TRBV11-2; CDR3: CASSVSGVNTEAFF
size: NA; V: TRBV11-2; CDR3: CASSLDRTGVYGYTF
size: NA; V: TRBV2; CDR3: CASSEALAGRDTQYF
size: once; V: TRBV15; CDR3: CATRPTPTVSGNTIYF
size: NA; V: TRBV6-1; CDR3: CASSEAWGRDNGYTF
size: NA; V: TRBV24-1; CDR3: CATSLGTPANYGYTF
size: NA; V: TRBV24-1; CDR3: CATSGTYFWEQFF
size: NA; V: TRBV7-6; CDR3: CASSLVLAGGFNEQFF
size: few; V: TRBV4-1; CDR3: CASSQPPREGLSGNTIYF
size: NA; V: TRBV1; CDR3: CTSSQPQWTGKRFGNTIYF
size: few; V: TRBV6-5; CDR3: CASSYGPANYGYTF
size: NA; V: TRBV3-1/TRBV3-2; CDR3: CASSLGGAGYEQYF
size: NA; V: TRBV19; CDR3: CASREDRRKETQYF
size: NA; V: TRBV10-3; CDR3: CAIRGHQEHEQYF
size: few; V: TRBV7-8; CDR3: CASSLTGIGYSNQPQHF
size: NA; V: TRBV4-3; CDR3: CASSQGGLAGGNTGELFF
size: NA; V: TRBV2; CDR3: CASSVGTSRSGELFF
size: NA; V: TRBV4-3; CDR3: CASSQGEAHTEAFF
size: NA; V: TRBV5-8; CDR3: CASSSTGGSTEAFF
size: NA; V: TRBV6-5; CDR3: CASTTGPRRYTEAFF
size: NA; V: TRBV5-8; CDR3: CASSLGAGGSTDTQYF
size: NA; V: TRBV6-5; CDR3: CASSGDRVKGYTF
size: NA; V: TRBV5-6; CDR3: CASSFRRDVLFF
size: NA; V: TRBV19; CDR3: CASRRQGEHYGYTF